This T cell receptor beta chain was retrieved from a study of blood T cell repertoires in COVID-19. Data came from immunoSEQ multiplex PCR; TCRdb stores just in-frame clones and leaves some out. The table includes a few hundred thousand clones, around 87% detected once. The CDR3 sequence is 15 residues long. Trimming took 3 bases from V and 4 from J; bases not matched to a gene: 6. The germline gives CDR1 SGHTA, CDR2 FQGNSA. What was sequenced was peripheral blood. V gene TRBV7-2 combines with J gene TRBJ2-7, with TRBD1 matching over 10 bases. The sequence was collected from a woman aged 25 to 39 with COVID-19, enrolled during active disease. The CDR3 DNA follows: TGTGCCAGCAGCTTCCGGACAGGGGGGGGTTACGAGCAGTACTTC. As protein: CASSFRTGGGYEQYF.